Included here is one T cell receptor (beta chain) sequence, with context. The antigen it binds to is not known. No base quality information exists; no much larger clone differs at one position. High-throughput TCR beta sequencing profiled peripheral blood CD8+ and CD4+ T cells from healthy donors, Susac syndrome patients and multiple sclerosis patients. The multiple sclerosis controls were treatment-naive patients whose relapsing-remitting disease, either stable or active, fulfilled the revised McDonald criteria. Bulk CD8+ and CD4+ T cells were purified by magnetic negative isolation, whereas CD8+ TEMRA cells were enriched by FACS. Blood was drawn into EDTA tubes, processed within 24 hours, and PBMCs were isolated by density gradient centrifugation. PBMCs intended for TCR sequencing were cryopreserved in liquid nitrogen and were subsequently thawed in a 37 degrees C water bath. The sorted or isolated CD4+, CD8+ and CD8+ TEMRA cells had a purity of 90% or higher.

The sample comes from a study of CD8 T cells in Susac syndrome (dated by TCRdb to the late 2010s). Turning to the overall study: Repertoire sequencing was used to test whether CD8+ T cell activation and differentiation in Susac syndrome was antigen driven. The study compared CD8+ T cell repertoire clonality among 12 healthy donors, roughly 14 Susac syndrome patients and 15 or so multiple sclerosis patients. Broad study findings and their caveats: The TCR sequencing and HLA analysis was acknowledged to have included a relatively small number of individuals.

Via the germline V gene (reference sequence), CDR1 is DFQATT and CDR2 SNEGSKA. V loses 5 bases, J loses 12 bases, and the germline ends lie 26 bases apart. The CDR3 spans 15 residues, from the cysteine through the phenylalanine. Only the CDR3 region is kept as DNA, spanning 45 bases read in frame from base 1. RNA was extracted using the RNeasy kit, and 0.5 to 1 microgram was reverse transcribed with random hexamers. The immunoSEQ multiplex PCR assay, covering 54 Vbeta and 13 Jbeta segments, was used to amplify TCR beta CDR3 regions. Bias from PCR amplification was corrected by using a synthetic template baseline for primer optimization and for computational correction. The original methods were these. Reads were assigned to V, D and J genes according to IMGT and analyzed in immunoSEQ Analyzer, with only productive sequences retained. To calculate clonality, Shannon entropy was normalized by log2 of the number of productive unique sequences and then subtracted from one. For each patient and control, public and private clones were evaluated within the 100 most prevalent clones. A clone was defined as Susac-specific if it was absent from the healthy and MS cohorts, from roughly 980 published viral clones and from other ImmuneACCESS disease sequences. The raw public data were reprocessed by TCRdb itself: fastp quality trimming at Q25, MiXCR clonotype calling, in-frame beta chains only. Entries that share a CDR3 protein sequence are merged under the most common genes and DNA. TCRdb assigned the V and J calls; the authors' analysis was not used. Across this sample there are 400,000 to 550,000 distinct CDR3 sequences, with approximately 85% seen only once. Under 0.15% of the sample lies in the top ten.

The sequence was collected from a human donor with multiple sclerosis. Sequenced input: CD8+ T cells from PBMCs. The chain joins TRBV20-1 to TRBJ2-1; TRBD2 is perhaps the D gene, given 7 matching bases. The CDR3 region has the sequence CSARSGLAERGGQFF. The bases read TGCAGTGCTCGGAGCGGTCTAGCTGAAAGGGGGGGGCAGTTCTTC.